This T cell receptor (beta chain) is drawn from a study of STAT5B mutations in CD4+ large granular lymphocyte leukemia. General study points: Top patient clones used TRBV06 genes more often: 8/27 versus 2/35 in controls. Main leukemic clonotypes were patient-specific, but 20% to 25% appeared at low frequency elsewhere.

The survey-level immunoSEQ assay was used. As handled by the study authors: The detection floor for productive clonotype frequency was 2.59 x 10-5. This table comes from immunoSEQ multiplex PCR, and its TCRdb copy is limited to in-frame clones, with some not included. V and J calls and clone size follow that table, whereas D and trimming were derived from the DNA. The sample holds about 28,000 clones, 65% to 85% seen once. This CDR3 has 15 amino acids. The ends were cut back, 3 bases at V and 6 bases at J, with 12 bases in the middle. Germline V CDR1 and CDR2: LNHDA, SQIVND (reference sequence). On this clone: Its antigen is undetermined.

This chain joins TRBV19 and TRBJ1-6; D possibly corresponds to TRBD1 (5 bases). This TCR was sampled from a human donor in good health. Sequencing input: CD4+ T cells from blood buffy coats. The CDR3 region has the DNA TGTGCCAGTAGTATGGGACTCGCGGGTAATTCACCCCTCCACTTT. It translates to CASSMGLAGNSPLHF.